These 13 T cell receptor beta chains originate from one sample sequenced in a study of cytomegalovirus exposure and HLA in healthy donors. Use of 60 Vbeta and 13 Jbeta primers characterized the PCR. Using immunoSEQ multiplex PCR, the repertoire was profiled, and TCRdb retains in-frame clones only, with some absent. The sample includes 95,000 to 130,000 clones, around 80% of them seen just once. The sample was PBMCs. The receptor set was obtained from a man aged 25 to 40 in good health and CMV-seropositive.

V gene TRBV30 combines with J gene TRBJ2-7; 8 nucleotides agree with TRBD2. Germline V lookup: CDR1 GTSNPN, CDR2 SVGIG (reference sequence). This CDR3 contains 13 residues. Trimming at V came to 5 bases and at J to 0 bases, leaving 3 bases not matched to a gene. CDR3 coding DNA: TGTGCCTGGGGACTAGCAAGCTCCTACGAGCAGTACTTC. Its translation is CAWGLASSYEQYF.

This chain joins TRBV19 and TRBJ2-4; a weak D match, TRBD2 (6 bases). This CDR3 spans 13 amino acids. V was cut by 2 bases and J by 6 bases, with 8 bases left in between. Germline-derived CDR1 and CDR2 are LNHDA and SQIVND (reference sequence). The CDR3 nucleotides are TGTGCCAGTAGTATAATCGGGGGAAACATTCAGTACTTC. Translated, it gives CASSIIGGNIQYF.

This clone was detected once. CDR3 nucleotides: TGTGCCAGCAGCTTGCCCGGACAGGCAAGTGGCTACACCTTC. The encoded protein is CASSLPGQASGYTF. This rearrangement joins TRBV5-6 to TRBJ1-2; TRBD1 matches 7 bases. CDR1 is SGHDT, CDR2 YYEEEE, per germline. With V trimmed by 1 base and J by 7 bases, 7 bases remained unmatched. This CDR3 comprises 14 residues.

The J gene is TRBJ2-2, the V gene TRBV2, with a tentative D call TRBD2 (6 bases). From germline, CDR1 is SNHLY and CDR2 FYNNEI. The CDR3 spans 13 residues. Between the trimmed V and J ends, which lost 11 bases and 5 bases, there was a span of 15 bases. CDR3 DNA sequence: TGTGCCGGGCAGGTTGGGAGGACCGGGGAGCTGTTTTTT. Translation: CAGQVGRTGELFF.

Regarding this clone: Sequence at one end of the junction differs from germline and may be a read error. The V gene is TRBV7-9, the J gene TRBJ2-2; 13 nucleotides align to TRBD2. This CDR3 has 17 amino acids. CDR1 and CDR2 (germline): SEHNR, FQNEAQ (reference sequence). The CDR3 sequence is CSSSPGLAGSNTGELFF. CDR3 bases: TGTTCCAGCAGCCCGGGACTAGCGGGATCAAACACCGGGGAGCTGTTTTTT.

The chain recombines TRBV19 with TRBJ1-2; 9 bases match TRBD1. V lost 5 bases to trimming and J lost 2 bases; unmatched junction nucleotides: 15. This CDR3 comprises 18 residues. Germline V lookup: CDR1 LNHDA, CDR2 SQIVND (reference sequence). CDR3 nucleotides: TGTGCCAGTAGTCTATTATCCCCGGACAGGGGAGGCAACTATGGCTACACCTTC. It specifies CASSLLSPDRGGNYGYTF.

The V gene is TRBV11-2, the J gene TRBJ2-3, with D possibly matching TRBD2 (6 bases). Per the germline V gene, CDR1 is SGHAT and CDR2 is FQNNGV. This CDR3 spans 18 amino acids. With 3 bases removed from V and 3 bases from J, the gap between germline ends came to 22 bases. The CDR3 is CASSFRINAAGTTDTQYF. The DNA of the CDR3 is TGTGCCAGCAGCTTTCGAATCAACGCGGCGGGAACTACAGATACGCAGTATTTT.

In DNA form, the CDR3 reads TGTGCCAGCAGCCCAGCCGGGACTAGCGCACTTGGTGTGCAGTATTTT. This gives the protein CASSPAGTSALGVQYF. The gene calls are TRBV7-6 and TRBJ2-3; 10 nucleotides match TRBD2. Germline CDR1 reads SGHVS; CDR2 reads FNYEAQ. J was trimmed by 11 bases and V by 5 bases; bases with no gene match: 16. The length of the CDR3 is 16 residues.

This chain joins TRBV21-1 and TRBJ1-2; the table gives TRBD1 as D, unverified against the DNA. TRBV21-1 is marked as a pseudogene. The CDR3 runs 16 residues. The CDR3, as DNA: TGTGCCAGCAGCAAAGAGTTGAACAGATCCATCTATGGCTACACCTTC. As protein: CASSKELNRSIYGYTF.

The chain couples TRBV9 to TRBJ1-1; D is uncertain. Germline V gene sequence: CDR1 SGDLS, CDR2 YYNGEE. The length of the CDR3 is 12 residues. The V and J ends lost 3 bases and 8 bases respectively, with 11 bases between them. The CDR3 DNA reads TGTGCCAGCAGCGGGAGACCCGGAGAAGCTTTCTTT. Translation: CASSGRPGEAFF.

This clone showed up just once. The V gene is TRBV7-6, the J gene TRBJ2-2; D is uncertain. Germline V gene data show CDR1 as SGHVS and CDR2 as FNYEAQ. The CDR3 extends over 16 amino acids. V lost 4 bases and J 4 bases, leaving 16 bases between the germline ends. This CDR3 is CASSYAPERRTGELFF. For the CDR3, the DNA is TGTGCCAGCAGCTACGCGCCCGAGCGACGCACCGGGGAGCTGTTTTTT.

This clone came up a few times. The V gene is TRBV14, the J gene TRBJ2-3; TRBD2 agrees at 9 bases. CDR1 is SGHDN and CDR2 is FVKESK in the germline V gene. The CDR3 covers 19 residues. V dropped 1 base and J dropped 6; count of bases not matched to a gene: 17. The DNA of the CDR3 is TGTGCCAGCAGCCAAGGACTTTCCCCCGGGACTAGCTCTTGGGATACGCAGTATTTT. As protein: CASSQGLSPGTSSWDTQYF.

The chain joins TRBV7-9 to TRBJ2-1; 7 nucleotides line up with TRBD1. The germline V gene has CDR1 SEHNR and CDR2 FQNEAQ (reference sequence). V trimming: 4 bases; J trimming: 9 bases; junction bases outside the gene matches: 15. This CDR3 spans 16 amino acids. CDR3 DNA sequence: TGTGCCAGCAGCTCCCCAGAACGACAGGGAAGGATTGAGCAGTTCTTC. Residues: CASSSPERQGRIEQFF.